These 30 T cell receptor beta chains share one sample of origin, sequenced in a study of T cells in Graves' hyperthyroidism and ophthalmopathy. Amplification targeted TCR beta CDR3 regions from RNA transcripts. The HTBI set primed first-round TCR CDR3 RT-PCR. TCRdb fed the multiplex PCR reads into MiXCR, producing one record per CDR3 protein. Here the sample spans 380,000 or so distinct CDR3 sequences, about a fifth being singletons. Sequencing input: blood. These receptors all come from a young woman with Graves' hyperthyroidism.

This clonotype was found many times. This chain connects TRBV28 to TRBJ2-5; D may be TRBD1 (5 bases). The germline V gene encodes CDR1 MDHEN and CDR2 SYDVKM. This CDR3 has 15 amino acids. The V and J ends lost 3 bases and 2 bases respectively, with 13 bases between them. The CDR3 DNA reads TGTGCCAGCAGTTTGTTTGGGGCGGAGCAAGAGACCCAGTACTTC. Translated, it gives CASSLFGAEQETQYF. The whole variable domain, remainder taken from reference TRBV28 and TRBJ2-5, is DVKVTQSSRYLVKRTGEKVFLECVQDMDHENMFWYRQDPGLGLRLIYFSYDVKMKEKGDIPEGYSVSREKKERFSLILESASTNQTSMYLCASSLFGAEQETQYFGPGTRLLVL.

This clonotype was counted ten times or more. The chain links TRBV6-1 to TRBJ1-1; 7 bases are shared with TRBD1. J gave up 4 bases and V 6 bases, and 14 bases lay outside the gene matches. Germline V gene lookup returns CDR1 MNHNS and CDR2 SASEGT. This CDR3 spans 16 amino acids. For the CDR3, the DNA is TGTGCCAGCAGAGACGGGACAGATTATCGGGTCACTGAAGCTTTCTTT. Amino acid sequence: CASRDGTDYRVTEAFF.

The chain links TRBV30 to TRBJ2-2, with TRBD2 matching over 12 bases. V lost 3 bases to trimming and J lost 4 bases; unmatched junction nucleotides: 9. CDR3 size: 17 residues. Germline V CDR1 and CDR2: GTSNPN, SVGIG (reference sequence). CDR3 loop: CAWSRGTSGLRTGELFF. The CDR3, as DNA: TGTGCCTGGAGCCGAGGGACTAGCGGGCTCCGCACCGGGGAGCTGTTTTTT.

The CDR3 nucleotides read TGTGCCAGCAGCCCTCGGTCGGAGGGCCCTAACTATGGCTACACCTTC. It yields the protein CASSPRSEGPNYGYTF. This chain uses TRBV11-2 with TRBJ1-2; D call uncertain. Germline CDR1 reads SGHAT; CDR2 reads FQNNGV. The CDR3 length is 16 residues. Deletions cut 5 bases from V and 0 bases from J, with 16 bases between. The full variable domain, completed using reference TRBV11-2 and TRBJ1-2, is EAGVAQSPRYKIIEKRQSVAFWCNPISGHATLYWYQQILGQGPKLLIQFQNNGVVDDSQLPKDRFSAERLKGVDSTLKIQPAKLEDSAVYLCASSPRSEGPNYGYTFGSGTRLTVV.

Many counts were recorded for this clonotype. The rearrangement uses TRBV6-1 and TRBJ2-5, with 7 bases aligning to TRBD2. The germline CDR1 and CDR2 sequences are MNHNS and SASEGT. The V gene end was trimmed by 0 bases and the J gene end by 1 base; junction bases not matched to a gene: 5. The length of the CDR3 is 16 residues. CDR3 in amino acids: CASSEAPSGVQETQYF. The CDR3 coding sequence is TGTGCCAGCAGTGAAGCGCCGAGCGGGGTCCAAGAGACCCAGTACTTC.

The J gene is TRBJ2-5, the V gene TRBV7-2, with D tentatively TRBD1 (6 bases). Between the trimmed V and J ends, which lost 1 base and 3 bases, there was a span of 9 bases. The CDR3 is 14 residues long. Looked up from germline, CDR1 is SGHTA and CDR2 is FQGNSA. The CDR3 loop reads CASSLVKGEETQYF. Here the CDR3 DNA reads TGTGCCAGCAGCTTAGTCAAGGGGGAAGAGACCCAGTACTTC.

This chain links TRBV3-1 with TRBJ2-7; unclear D gene. There are 13 residues in the CDR3. Trimming pared 4 bases from V and 3 bases from J, leaving 10 bases between. CDR1 is LGHDT, CDR2 YNNKEL, per germline (reference sequence). The CDR3 coding sequence is TGTGCCAGCAGCCGATCACTGGGCTACGAGCAGTACTTC. Protein product: CASSRSLGYEQYF.

This clonotype was picked up a small number of times. The V call is TRBV28, the J call TRBJ1-2; 8 nucleotides match TRBD1. Germline CDR1 MDHEN, CDR2 SYDVKM. The CDR3 spans 16 residues. V was pared by 2 bases and J by 2 bases, with 7 bases of the junction left unmatched. The CDR3 is CASSLPWTGSNYGYTF. The CDR3 DNA reads TGTGCCAGCAGTTTACCGTGGACAGGGTCCAACTATGGCTACACCTTC.

This clonotype has at least ten counts. The rearrangement links TRBV20-1 to TRBJ1-2; D possibly corresponds to TRBD1 (6 bases). Trimming pared 3 bases from V and 0 bases from J, leaving 11 bases between. CDR3 size: 14 residues. The germline gives CDR1 DFQATT, CDR2 SNEGSKA (reference sequence). The CDR3 nucleotides read TGCAGTGCTAGCTATCAGGGGACTAACTATGGCTACACCTTC. This codes for CSASYQGTNYGYTF.

This clonotype has at least ten counts. The chain uses TRBV20-1 and TRBJ1-1, with 9 bases matching TRBD1. With 1 base clipped from V and 3 bases from J, the junction kept 3 bases outside the gene matches. From germline, CDR1 is DFQATT and CDR2 SNEGSKA (reference sequence). The CDR3 runs 14 residues. The CDR3 loop is CSARVGDRDTEAFF. The CDR3 DNA reads as TGCAGTGCTAGAGTCGGGGACAGGGACACTGAAGCTTTCTTT.

A note on this clonotype: A read error is possible here, since a much larger clone lies one base away. The V gene is TRBV24-1, the J gene TRBJ2-5, with no clear D. The CDR3 runs 16 residues. Germline V CDR1 and CDR2: KGHDR, SFDVKD. CDR3 protein: CATSDFVAARGETKYF. CDR3 in DNA: TGTGCCACCAGTGATTTTGTGGCGGCGCGAGGAGAGACCAAGTACTTC.

This clonotype appeared many times. The rearrangement uses TRBV20-1 and TRBJ2-5; the D is unclear. Germline V gives CDR1 DFQATT, CDR2 SNEGSKA (reference sequence). CDR3 size: 12 residues. Trimming left V 4 bases short and J 0 bases short, with 6 bases between. The CDR3 is CSATDHQETQYF. The CDR3 nucleotides are TGCAGTGCTACGGACCACCAAGAGACCCAGTACTTC.

This clonotype showed up just a few times. The gene calls are TRBV7-3 and TRBJ2-2, with TRBD2 matching over 12 bases. The CDR3 covers 18 residues. Germline trimming cut 1 base from V and 3 bases from J; bases unmatched to any gene: 6. The germline V gene has CDR1 SGHTA and CDR2 FQGTGA. Here the CDR3 reads CASSLRTSGAWHTGELFF. The CDR3 nucleotides read TGTGCCAGCAGCTTAAGGACTAGCGGGGCATGGCACACCGGGGAGCTGTTTTTT.

In this sample, this clonotype turned up many times. The chain is built from TRBV12-3 or TRBV12-4 and TRBJ1-2, with D uncertain. There are 13 residues in the CDR3. Trimming pared 3 bases from V and 2 bases from J, leaving 7 bases between. The CDR3 DNA follows: TGTGCCAGCAGTTTCGGAACCAACTATGGCTACACCTTC. Its protein product is CASSFGTNYGYTF.

The chain combines TRBV12-5 with TRBJ2-5; either TRBD1 or TRBD2 may supply D (5 bases each). The CDR3 is 17 residues long. Trimming cost V 0 bases and J 2 bases, with 16 bases left between them. The germline gives CDR1 LGHNT, CDR2 FRNRAP. CDR3 protein: CASGLVVWDPQQETQYF. As DNA, the CDR3 is TGTGCTAGTGGTTTGGTTGTTTGGGACCCCCAGCAAGAGACCCAGTACTTC.

The rearrangement links TRBV30 to TRBJ1-3; a weak D match, TRBD1 (6 bases). From germline, CDR1 is GTSNPN and CDR2 SVGIG (reference sequence). V shed 5 bases and J shed 5 bases, with 13 bases lying between them. This CDR3 is 13 amino acids long. The CDR3 here is CAWGRTARNTIYF. Here the CDR3 DNA reads TGTGCCTGGGGACGGACAGCTCGAAACACCATATATTTT.

This clonotype was seen a handful of times. The genes are TRBV4-1 and TRBJ1-5; D not resolved. This CDR3 comprises 13 residues. Trimming shortened V by 4 bases and J by 7 bases, and 11 bases separated the two germline ends. Germline V lookup: CDR1 MGHRA, CDR2 YSYEKL. The CDR3 region has the DNA TGCGCCAGCAGCCGGCAATGGGGACAGCCCCAGCATTTT. Its protein product is CASSRQWGQPQHF.

This clonotype was detected ten times or more. The chain employs TRBV12-3 or TRBV12-4 and TRBJ1-5; 7 bases fit TRBD1. The CDR3 totals 14 residues. With 3 bases clipped from V and 5 bases from J, the junction kept 4 bases outside the gene matches. The DNA of the CDR3 is TGTGCCAGCAGTTTTTCAGGGGGTGATCAGCCCCAGCATTTT. Translated: CASSFSGGDQPQHF.

Ten or more counts support this clonotype. This chain connects TRBV28 to TRBJ2-7; D might be TRBD2 (5 bases). V gave up 2 bases and J gave up 2 bases, with 7 bases separating them. Germline V gene sequence: CDR1 MDHEN, CDR2 SYDVKM. This CDR3 is built from 13 residues. The CDR3 loop is CASSLGETYEQYF. In DNA form, the CDR3 reads TGTGCCAGCAGTTTAGGGGAGACCTACGAGCAGTACTTC.

This clonotype was found a few times. J is TRBJ1-6 and V is TRBV6-5, with D perhaps matching TRBD1 (6 bases). The V and J ends lost 5 bases and 9 bases respectively, with 17 bases between them. This CDR3 contains 15 residues. Germline values: CDR1 MNHEY, CDR2 SVGAGI. The CDR3 bases are TGTGCCAGCAGTACTTTACAGGGATTTGCTTCACCCCTCCACTTT. As protein: CASSTLQGFASPLHF.

This clonotype appeared many times. The rearrangement links TRBV6-1 to TRBJ2-7, with TRBD2 matching 9 bases. The junction had 7 bases not matched to a gene; V was cut back by 2 bases and J by 5 bases. Germline lookup yields CDR1 MNHNS and CDR2 SASEGT. This CDR3 spans 15 amino acids. CDR3 DNA sequence: TGTGCCAGCAGTGAACTGATAGCGGGGGTTAACGAGCAGTACTTC. It codes for CASSELIAGVNEQYF.

V and J are TRBV9 and TRBJ1-5; TRBD1 aligns across 8 bases. This CDR3 region has 14 residues. Germline V gives CDR1 SGDLS, CDR2 YYNGEE. The V gene end was trimmed by 2 bases and the J gene end by 7 bases; junction bases not matched to a gene: 5. CDR3 sequence (DNA): TGTGCCAGCAGCGTTGGGGACAGGCCGCAGCCCCAGCATTTT. Amino acid sequence: CASSVGDRPQPQHF.

Many counts were recorded for this clonotype. The rearrangement uses TRBV15 and TRBJ1-3; the D is unclear. Trimming stripped 0 bases from V and 0 bases from J, with 9 bases between. CDR1 and CDR2 from the germline V gene are LNHNV and YYDKDF (reference sequence). The CDR3 totals 16 residues. Written as DNA, the CDR3 is TGTGCCACCAGCAGAGAACAGCCGTTCTCTGGAAACACCATATATTTT. This codes for CATSREQPFSGNTIYF.

This clonotype occurred many times. The chain couples TRBV2 to TRBJ1-5, with a tentative D call TRBD1 (6 bases). Germline CDR1 is SNHLY and CDR2 is FYNNEI. The V end lost 4 bases, the J end lost 0 bases, and 10 bases lay between the germline ends. This CDR3 contains 15 residues. Here the CDR3 reads CASSGGRYSNQPQHF. The CDR3 bases are TGTGCCAGCAGTGGGGGGCGCTATAGCAATCAGCCCCAGCATTTT.

This clonotype has at least ten counts. The CDR3 bases are TGCGCCAGCAGCTTGATGCGGGGAACCTACGAGCAGTACTTC. Translating gives CASSLMRGTYEQYF. The chain links TRBV5-1 to TRBJ2-7, with D perhaps matching TRBD2 (6 bases). Germline V lookup: CDR1 SGHRS, CDR2 YFSETQ. The V end lost 1 base, the J end lost 2 bases, and 10 bases lay between the germline ends. The length of the CDR3 is 14 residues.

This clonotype was detected many times. The chain uses TRBV11-2 and TRBJ2-7; D may be TRBD1 or TRBD2 (6 bases each). Per germline, CDR1 SGHAT and CDR2 FQNNGV. This CDR3 has 17 amino acids. Deletions cut 0 bases from V and 3 bases from J, with 18 bases between. CDR3 amino acids: CASSLDLSGATLYEQYF. For the CDR3, the DNA is TGTGCCAGCAGCTTAGATCTGTCGGGGGCGACCCTCTACGAGCAGTACTTC.

This clonotype was picked up many times. The CDR3 DNA sequence: TGCAGTGCTAGATCAACCGGGTTTGTTGGCACCGGGGAGCTGTTTTTT. Protein sequence: CSARSTGFVGTGELFF. V is TRBV20-1 and J is TRBJ2-2; D remains unclear. The V and J ends lost 2 bases and 4 bases respectively, with 17 bases between them. Germline V CDR1 and CDR2: DFQATT, SNEGSKA (reference sequence). The CDR3 consists of 16 residues.

Ten or more counts support this clonotype. The chain has TRBV12-3 or TRBV12-4 and TRBJ2-7; 9 nucleotides line up with TRBD1. The CDR3 contains 13 residues. Germline trimming cut 4 bases from V and 5 bases from J; bases unmatched to any gene: 3. CDR3 sequence reads: CASSSGQGHEQYF. The CDR3 DNA follows: TGTGCCAGCAGTTCGGGACAGGGCCACGAGCAGTACTTC.

The chain combines TRBV29-1 with TRBJ2-2; 8 positions agree with TRBD2. This CDR3 comprises 11 residues. The V and J ends lost 6 bases and 7 bases, in that order; junction bases with no gene match: 1. Germline V gene sequence: CDR1 SQVTM, CDR2 ANQGSEA. The CDR3 coding sequence is TGCAGCGTGAGCGGGAGCGGGGAGCTGTTTTTT. This codes for CSVSGSGELFF.

In DNA, the CDR3 is TGCAGTGCCCTCGATCTTCAAGAGACCCAGTACTTC. Its translation: CSALDLQETQYF. The V and J genes are TRBV20-1 and TRBJ2-5; D gene ambiguous. The CDR3 has 12 residues. V shed 6 bases and J shed 2 bases, with 10 bases lying between them. Per germline, CDR1 DFQATT and CDR2 SNEGSKA (reference sequence).